The 11 T cell receptor beta chains below come from one sample, sequenced in a study of blood T cell repertoires in COVID-19. Profiled with immunoSEQ multiplex PCR; TCRdb holds only in-frame clones, not every one. The sample lists 85,000 to 130,000 clones, 85% to 90% occurring once. Material: peripheral blood. Receptor source: a human donor in a cohort sampled during active COVID-19.

The chain has TRBV24-1 and TRBJ2-5; D perhaps matches TRBD1 (6 bases). Germline loops: CDR1 KGHDR, CDR2 SFDVKD. V shed 4 bases and J shed 5 bases, with 13 bases lying between them. This CDR3 is 14 amino acids long. The CDR3: CATSDVDSTETQYF. The CDR3 DNA sequence: TGTGCCACCAGTGACGTGGACAGTACGGAGACCCAGTACTTC.

V and J are TRBV5-1 and TRBJ2-1; possible D gene TRBD2, 6 bases. The germline V gene encodes CDR1 SGHRS and CDR2 YFSETQ. V dropped 4 bases and J dropped 2 bases, with 13 bases sitting between them. The CDR3 length is 15 residues. The CDR3 is CASSPGTSPYNEQFF. The CDR3 region has the DNA TGCGCCAGCAGCCCCGGGACTTCGCCCTACAATGAGCAGTTCTTC.

The chain combines TRBV5-1 with TRBJ2-2; the D gene is possibly TRBD1 (6 bases). CDR3 length: 15 residues. The germline V and J ends were trimmed by 5 bases and 3 bases, with 14 bases remaining between them. Germline V gene sequence: CDR1 SGHRS, CDR2 YFSETQ. The CDR3 DNA reads as TGCGCCAGCAGTTCCTCCGGGACACACACCGGGGAGCTGTTTTTT. Translated: CASSSSGTHTGELFF.

This chain links TRBV11-2 with TRBJ2-3, with TRBD2 as a possible D gene (6 bases). V was pared by 5 bases and J by 6 bases, with 6 bases between. Germline V lookup: CDR1 SGHAT, CDR2 FQNNGV. The CDR3 is made up of 11 amino acids. The CDR3 spells CASSGGDTQYF. CDR3 nucleotides: TGTGCCAGCAGCGGGGGGGATACGCAGTATTTT.

A single count supports this clone. The chain has TRBV2 and TRBJ1-3, with D possibly TRBD1 on 6 matching bases. The germline CDR1 and CDR2 sequences are SNHLY and FYNNEI. Trimming cost V 4 bases and J 1 base, with 17 bases left between them. This CDR3 has 17 residues. The CDR3 reads CASSGQGQGMSGNTIYF. The CDR3 nucleotides read TGTGCCAGCAGTGGACAAGGGCAGGGGATGTCTGGAAACACCATATATTTT.

CDR3 sequence reads: CASSFGNTGELFF. The CDR3 bases are TGTGCCAGCAGTTTCGGGAACACCGGGGAGCTGTTTTTT. The V gene is TRBV9, the J gene TRBJ2-2; D is uncertain. Germline V CDR1 and CDR2: SGDLS, YYNGEE. There are 13 residues in the CDR3. The ends were cut back, 5 bases at V and 1 base at J, with 6 bases in the middle. Combining the CDR3 with reference TRBV9 and TRBJ2-2 gives the whole variable domain DSGVTQTPKHLITATGQRVTLRCSPRSGDLSVYWYQQSLDQGLQFLIQYYNGEERAKGNILERFSAQQFPDLHSELNLSSLELGDSALYFCASSFGNTGELFFGEGSRLTVL.

This rearrangement joins TRBV28 to TRBJ2-7, with 9 nucleotides matching TRBD2. CDR1 MDHEN and CDR2 SYDVKM come from the germline V gene. The CDR3 extends over 14 amino acids. V dropped 2 bases and J dropped 3; count of bases not matched to a gene: 2. Here the CDR3 reads CASSLGLARYEQYF. The CDR3 region has the DNA TGTGCCAGCAGTTTAGGACTAGCGCGCTACGAGCAGTACTTC.

The chain employs TRBV7-3 and TRBJ2-2, with D unclear. V dropped 6 bases and J dropped 6 bases, with 5 bases sitting between them. The CDR3 has 11 residues. Germline CDR1 SGHTA, CDR2 FQGTGA. CDR3 loop: CASRRPGELFF. CDR3 bases: TGTGCCAGCAGGCGCCCCGGGGAGCTGTTTTTT.

This sequence joins TRBV18 and TRBJ2-3, with D unresolved. The germline V gene encodes CDR1 KGHSH and CDR2 LQKENI. This CDR3 contains 15 residues. The ends were cut back, 0 bases at V and 5 bases at J, with 12 bases in the middle. CDR3 in amino acids: CASSPPSKSRDTQYF. CDR3 bases: TGTGCCAGCTCACCACCGAGTAAGAGCCGAGATACGCAGTATTTT. Drawing the rest from reference TRBV18 and TRBJ2-3, the complete variable domain is NAGVMQNPRHLVRRRGQEARLRCSPMKGHSHVYWYRQLPEEGLKFMVYLQKENIIDESGMPKERFSAEFPKEGPSILRIQQVVRGDSAAYFCASSPPSKSRDTQYFGPGTRLTVL.

The sample holds one count of this clone. The V call is TRBV27, the J call TRBJ2-5; D unclear. With 6 bases removed from V and 1 base from J, the gap between germline ends came to 9 bases. Germline V lookup: CDR1 MNHEY, CDR2 SMNVEV (reference sequence). The CDR3 totals 13 residues. CDR3 in amino acids: CASRAWAQETQYF. The CDR3 coding sequence is TGTGCCAGCAGAGCATGGGCCCAAGAGACCCAGTACTTC.

The CDR3 is CATTSYSGNTIYF. The CDR3 coding sequence is TGTGCCACCACTTCTTACTCTGGAAACACCATATATTTT. The V gene is TRBV24-1, the J gene TRBJ1-3; D is uncertain. This CDR3 is built from 13 residues. Per the germline V gene, CDR1 is KGHDR and CDR2 is SFDVKD. Trimming took 8 bases from V and 0 from J, leaving 7 bases between them.